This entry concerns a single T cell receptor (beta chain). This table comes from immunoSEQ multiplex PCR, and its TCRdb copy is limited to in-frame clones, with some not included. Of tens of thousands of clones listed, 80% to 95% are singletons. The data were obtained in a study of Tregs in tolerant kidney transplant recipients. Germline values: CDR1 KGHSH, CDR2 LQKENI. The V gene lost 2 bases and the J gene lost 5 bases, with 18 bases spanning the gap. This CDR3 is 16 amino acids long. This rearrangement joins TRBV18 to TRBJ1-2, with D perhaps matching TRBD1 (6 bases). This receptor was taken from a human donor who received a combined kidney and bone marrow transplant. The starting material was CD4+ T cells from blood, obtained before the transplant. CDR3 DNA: TGTGCCAGCTCACCAGGTTCCGCTGGGGGCCTATATGGCTACACCTTC. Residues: CASSPGSAGGLYGYTF.